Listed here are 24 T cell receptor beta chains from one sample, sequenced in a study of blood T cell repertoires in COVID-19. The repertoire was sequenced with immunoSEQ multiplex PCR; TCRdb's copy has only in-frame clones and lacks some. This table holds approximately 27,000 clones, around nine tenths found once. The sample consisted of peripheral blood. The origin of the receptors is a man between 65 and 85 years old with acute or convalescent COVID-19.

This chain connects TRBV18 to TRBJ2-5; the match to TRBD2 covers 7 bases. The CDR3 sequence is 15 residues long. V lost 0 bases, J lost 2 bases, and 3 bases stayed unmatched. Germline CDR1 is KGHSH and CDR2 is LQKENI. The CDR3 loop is CASSPPGGTQETQYF. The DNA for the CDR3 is TGTGCCAGCTCACCACCGGGGGGGACTCAAGAGACCCAGTACTTC.

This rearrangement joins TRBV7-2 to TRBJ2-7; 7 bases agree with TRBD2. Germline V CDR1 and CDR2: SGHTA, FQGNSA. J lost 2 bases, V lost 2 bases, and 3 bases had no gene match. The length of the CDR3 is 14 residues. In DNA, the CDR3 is TGTGCCAGCAGCTTAAGCGGGATCACCTACGAGCAGTACTTC. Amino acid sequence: CASSLSGITYEQYF. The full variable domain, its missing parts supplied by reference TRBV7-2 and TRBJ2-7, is GAGVSQSPSNKVTEKGKDVELRCDPISGHTALYWYRQSLGQGLEFLIYFQGNSAPDKSGLPSDRFSAERTGGSVSTLTIQRTQQEDSAVYLCASSLSGITYEQYFGPGTRLTVT.

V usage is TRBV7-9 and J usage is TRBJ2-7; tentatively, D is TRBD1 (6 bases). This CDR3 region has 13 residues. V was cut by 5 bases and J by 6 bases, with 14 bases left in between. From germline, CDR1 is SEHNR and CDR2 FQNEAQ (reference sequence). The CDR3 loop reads CASSTQTGTEQYF. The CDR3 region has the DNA TGTGCCAGCAGCACCCAAACAGGGACCGAGCAGTACTTC.

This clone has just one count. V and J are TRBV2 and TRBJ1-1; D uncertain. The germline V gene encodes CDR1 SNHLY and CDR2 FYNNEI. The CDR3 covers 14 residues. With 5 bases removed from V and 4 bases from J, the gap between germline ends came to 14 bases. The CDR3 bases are TGTGCCAGCAGTAAGGAGGGTTATGGCACTGAAGCTTTCTTT. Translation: CASSKEGYGTEAFF.

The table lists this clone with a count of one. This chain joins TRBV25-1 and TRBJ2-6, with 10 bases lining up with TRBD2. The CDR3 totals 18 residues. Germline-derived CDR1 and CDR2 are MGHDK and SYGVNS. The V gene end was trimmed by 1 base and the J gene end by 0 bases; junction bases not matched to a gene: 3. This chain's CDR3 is CASSELAGGNSGANVLTF. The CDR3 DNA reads TGTGCCAGCAGTGAATTAGCGGGAGGCAACTCTGGGGCCAACGTCCTGACTTTC.

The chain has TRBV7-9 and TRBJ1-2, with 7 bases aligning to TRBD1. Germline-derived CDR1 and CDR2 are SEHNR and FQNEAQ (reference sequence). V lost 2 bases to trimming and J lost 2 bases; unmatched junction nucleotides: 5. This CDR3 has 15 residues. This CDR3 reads CASSLIRGRNYGYTF. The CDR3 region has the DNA TGTGCCAGCAGCTTAATTAGGGGGCGAAACTATGGCTACACCTTC.

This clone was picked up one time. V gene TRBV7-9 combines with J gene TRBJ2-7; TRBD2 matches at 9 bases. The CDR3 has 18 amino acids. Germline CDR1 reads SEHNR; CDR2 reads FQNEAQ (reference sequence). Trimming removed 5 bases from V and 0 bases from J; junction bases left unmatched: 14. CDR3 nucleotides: TGTGCCAGCAGCCGGACTAGCGCAGGGTTGAGGGGCTCCTACGAGCAGTACTTC. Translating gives CASSRTSAGLRGSYEQYF.

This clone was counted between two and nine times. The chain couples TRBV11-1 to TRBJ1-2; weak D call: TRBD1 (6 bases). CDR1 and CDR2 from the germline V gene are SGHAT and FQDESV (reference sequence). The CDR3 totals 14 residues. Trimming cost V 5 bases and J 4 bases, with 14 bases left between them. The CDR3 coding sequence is TGTGCCAGCAGCGATAAAGGACAGCGCTATGGCTACACCTTC. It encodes CASSDKGQRYGYTF.

The CDR3 region is CASSQAGMNTEAFF. CDR3 nucleotide sequence: TGTGCCAGCAGCCAAGCAGGGATGAACACTGAAGCTTTCTTT. This chain uses TRBV3-1 (or the pseudogene TRBV3-2) with TRBJ1-1; the D gene is possibly TRBD1 (5 bases). Germline V lookup: CDR1 LGHDT, CDR2 YNNKEL (reference sequence). V was shortened by 1 base and J by 0 bases, with 6 bases between the two germline ends. This CDR3 region has 14 residues.

CDR3 region: CASRSLAGEPYNEQFF. The CDR3 coding sequence is TGTGCCAGCAGATCACTAGCGGGAGAACCCTACAATGAGCAGTTCTTC. The V and J genes are TRBV7-3 and TRBJ2-1; 11 nucleotides line up with TRBD2. V lost 6 bases and J lost 2; bases outside the gene matches: 6. The CDR3 has 16 amino acids. CDR1 SGHTA and CDR2 FQGTGA come from the germline V gene.

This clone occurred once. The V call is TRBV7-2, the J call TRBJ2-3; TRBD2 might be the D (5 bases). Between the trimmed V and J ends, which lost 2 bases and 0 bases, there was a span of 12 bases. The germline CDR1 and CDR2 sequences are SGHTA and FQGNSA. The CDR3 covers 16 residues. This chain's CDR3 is CASSLLGGGSTDTQYF. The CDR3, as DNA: TGTGCCAGCAGCTTACTCGGCGGAGGAAGCACAGATACGCAGTATTTT.

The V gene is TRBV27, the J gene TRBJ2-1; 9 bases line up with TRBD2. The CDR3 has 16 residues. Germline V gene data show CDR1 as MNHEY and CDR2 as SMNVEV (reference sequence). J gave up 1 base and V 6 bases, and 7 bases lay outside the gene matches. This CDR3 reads CASRQWTSASYNEQFF. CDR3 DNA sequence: TGTGCCAGCAGACAATGGACTAGCGCATCCTACAATGAGCAGTTCTTC.

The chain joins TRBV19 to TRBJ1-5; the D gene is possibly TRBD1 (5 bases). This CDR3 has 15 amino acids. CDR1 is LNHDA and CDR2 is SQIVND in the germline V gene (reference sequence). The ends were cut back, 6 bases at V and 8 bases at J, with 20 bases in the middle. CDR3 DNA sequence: TGTGCCAGTAGCCAAGTCCCGCAGGGTGTTAAGCCCCAGCATTTT. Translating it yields CASSQVPQGVKPQHF.

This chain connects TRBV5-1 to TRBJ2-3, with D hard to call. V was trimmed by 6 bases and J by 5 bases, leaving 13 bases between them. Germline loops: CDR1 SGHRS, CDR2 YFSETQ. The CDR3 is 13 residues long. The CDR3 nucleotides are TGCGCCAGCACTTTGATTCCGGGAGATACGCAGTATTTT. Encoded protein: CASTLIPGDTQYF.

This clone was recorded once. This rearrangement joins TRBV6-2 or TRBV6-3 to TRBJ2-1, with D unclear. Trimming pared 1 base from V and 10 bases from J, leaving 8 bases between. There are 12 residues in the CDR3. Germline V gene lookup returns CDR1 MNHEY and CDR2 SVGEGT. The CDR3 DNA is TGTGCCAGCAGTTACTACTCACCCGAGCAGTTCTTC. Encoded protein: CASSYYSPEQFF.

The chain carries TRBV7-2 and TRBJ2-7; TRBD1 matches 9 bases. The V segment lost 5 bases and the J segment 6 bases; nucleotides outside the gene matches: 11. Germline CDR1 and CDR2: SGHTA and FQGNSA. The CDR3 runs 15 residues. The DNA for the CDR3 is TGTGCCAGCAGCAGCTTGGTGGACAGGGGCTCCGAGCAGTACTTC. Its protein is CASSSLVDRGSEQYF.

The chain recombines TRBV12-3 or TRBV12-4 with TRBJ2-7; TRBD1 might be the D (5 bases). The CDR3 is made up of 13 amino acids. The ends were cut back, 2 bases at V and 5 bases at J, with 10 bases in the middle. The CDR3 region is CASSLIQGNEQYF. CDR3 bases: TGTGCCAGCAGTTTAATCCAGGGTAACGAGCAGTACTTC.

The CDR3: CASSLGGPETQYF. Here the CDR3 DNA reads TGTGCCAGCAGCTTAGGAGGTCCAGAGACCCAGTACTTC. The gene calls are TRBV7-3 and TRBJ2-5, with a tentative D call TRBD2 (5 bases). V was shortened by 2 bases and J by 4 bases, with 8 bases between the two germline ends. The germline gives CDR1 SGHTA, CDR2 FQGTGA. This CDR3 is 13 amino acids long.

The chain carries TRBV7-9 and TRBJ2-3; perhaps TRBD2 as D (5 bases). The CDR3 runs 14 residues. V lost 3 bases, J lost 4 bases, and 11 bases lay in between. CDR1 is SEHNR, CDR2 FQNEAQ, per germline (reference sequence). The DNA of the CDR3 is TGTGCCAGCAGCTTGTCACTAGAGGCAGATACGCAGTATTTT. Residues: CASSLSLEADTQYF.

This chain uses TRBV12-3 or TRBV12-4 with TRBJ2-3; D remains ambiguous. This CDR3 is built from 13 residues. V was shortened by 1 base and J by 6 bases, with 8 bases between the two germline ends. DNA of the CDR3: TGTGCCAGCAGTTTAGGGCTCGGGGATACGCAGTATTTT. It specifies CASSLGLGDTQYF.

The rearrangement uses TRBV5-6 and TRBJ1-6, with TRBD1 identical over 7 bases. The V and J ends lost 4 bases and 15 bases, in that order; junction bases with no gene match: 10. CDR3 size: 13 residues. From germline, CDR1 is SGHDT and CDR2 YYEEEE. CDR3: CASSTGTAGGLHF. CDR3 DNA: TGTGCCAGCAGCACCGGGACAGCGGGGGGCCTCCACTTT.

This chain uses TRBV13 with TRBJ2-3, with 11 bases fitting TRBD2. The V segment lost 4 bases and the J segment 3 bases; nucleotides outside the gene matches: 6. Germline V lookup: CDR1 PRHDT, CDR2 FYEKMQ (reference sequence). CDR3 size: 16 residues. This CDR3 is CASSSTSGSGTDTQYF. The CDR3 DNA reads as TGTGCCAGCAGCTCCACTAGCGGGAGTGGTACAGATACGCAGTATTTT.

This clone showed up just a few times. CDR3 protein: CSVARLAGGTDTQYF. In DNA, the CDR3 is TGCAGCGTCGCAAGACTAGCGGGAGGGACAGATACGCAGTATTTT. V gene TRBV29-1 combines with J gene TRBJ2-3, with 14 bases fitting TRBD2. The trim removed 6 bases at V and 3 bases at J, leaving 5 bases unmatched. CDR1 and CDR2 from the germline V gene are SQVTM and ANQGSEA. This CDR3 has 15 residues.

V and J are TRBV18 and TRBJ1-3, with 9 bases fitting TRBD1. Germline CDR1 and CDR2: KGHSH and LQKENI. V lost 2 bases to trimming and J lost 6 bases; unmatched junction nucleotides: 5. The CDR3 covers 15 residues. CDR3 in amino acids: CASSPGTGFENTIYF. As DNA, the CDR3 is TGTGCCAGCTCACCAGGGACAGGGTTTGAAAACACCATATATTTT.